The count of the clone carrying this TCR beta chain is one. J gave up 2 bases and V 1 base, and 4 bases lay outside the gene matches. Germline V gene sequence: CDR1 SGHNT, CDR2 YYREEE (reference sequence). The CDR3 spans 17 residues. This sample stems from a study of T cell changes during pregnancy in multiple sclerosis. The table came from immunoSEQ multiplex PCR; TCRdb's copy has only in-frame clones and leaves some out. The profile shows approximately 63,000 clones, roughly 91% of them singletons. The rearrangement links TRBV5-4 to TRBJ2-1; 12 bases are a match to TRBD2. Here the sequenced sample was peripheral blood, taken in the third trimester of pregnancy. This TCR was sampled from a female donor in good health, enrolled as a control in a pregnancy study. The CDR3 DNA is TGTGCCAGCAGCTTGTCACGGACTAGCGGGACCTACAATGAGCAGTTCTTC. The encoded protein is CASSLSRTSGTYNEQFF.